This note documents a single T cell receptor (beta chain) sequence. Its antigen is still unknown. Sequenced by immunoSEQ multiplex PCR; TCRdb stores in-frame clones only, minus some. The top ten clones hold approximately 3% of a sample with 53,000 or so clones, around four fifths of them seen once. These data originate in a study of OX40 agonist ivuxolimab in advanced cancers. Study conclusions and caveats: Relatively little clonal expansion, among the lowest observed, appeared in partial responders at 0.1-3.0 mg/kg. It was also the case that some nonresponders had low normalized T-cell clonal expansion. Dose levels from 0.1 to 3.0 mg/kg saw CD4+ and CD8+ blood T cells expand clonally by week 6.

The CDR3 has 15 amino acids. Germline V gene data show CDR1 as SEHNR and CDR2 as FQNEAQ (reference sequence). V trimming: 5 bases; J trimming: 1 base; junction bases outside the gene matches: 3. Autoimmune disease history or systemic immunosuppression led to patients being barred. This clonotype was sampled from an adult with an advanced solid tumor such as melanoma, head and neck, liver or kidney cancer. The sample consisted of CD4+ or CD8+ T cells sorted from blood, taken in a trial of the OX40 agonist ivuxolimab. The rearrangement joins TRBV7-9 to TRBJ2-3, with TRBD2 identical over 10 bases. CDR3 DNA sequence: TGTGCCAGCAGCCAAGCGGGGGGGCGCACAGATACGCAGTATTTT. Amino acid sequence: CASSQAGGRTDTQYF.